One and the same sample provided the 7 T cell receptor beta chains below, sequenced in a study of blood T cells in healthy people across ages. Next came a second PCR, run for about 7 to 12 cycles, which used a sample-barcoded 5' primer along with a J-beta primer mix. Each CDR3 protein is one row after TCRdb ran MiXCR on the 5' RACE reads. Among 1 million or so distinct CDR3 sequences listed, 35% to 55% were seen once. The sequencing input was blood. The receptors stem from a woman aged 55-70 years in good health.

The CDR3 DNA reads as TGTGCCATCGGCTCCGGCGGGGGCTACACAGATACGCAGTATTTT. It yields the protein CAIGSGGGYTDTQYF. The V call is TRBV10-3, the J call TRBJ2-3; TRBD2 might be the D (7 bases). The germline V and J ends were trimmed by 8 bases and 2 bases, with 17 bases remaining between them. There are 15 residues in the CDR3. CDR1 and CDR2 from the germline V gene are ENHRY and SYGVKD.

The V and J genes are TRBV10-3 and TRBJ2-5; a possible D gene is TRBD2 (5 bases). CDR1 and CDR2 (germline): ENHRY, SYGVKD. V lost 7 bases and J lost 11, with 20 bases in between. The CDR3 is 13 residues long. This CDR3 reads CAITLVGVGEQYF. CDR3 DNA sequence: TGTGCCATCACCCTAGTGGGAGTGGGAGAGCAGTACTTC.

The chain is built from TRBV6-2 or TRBV6-3 and TRBJ2-1; no definite D call. TRBJ2-7 matches the DNA end more closely, so the J call is doubtful. This CDR3 is built from 16 residues. Germline values: CDR1 MNHEY, CDR2 SVGEGT. The CDR3 protein is CASSYSGTSSYNEQYF. The CDR3 bases are TGTGCCAGCAGTTATTCCGGCACGAGCTCCTACAATGAGCAGTACTTC.

Comments on this clonotype: Germline and junction disagree at one end, which may indicate a read error. The rearrangement joins TRBV3-1 to TRBJ2-1; 10 bases agree with TRBD2. Germline CDR1 LGHDT, CDR2 YNNKEL (reference sequence). The CDR3 runs 15 residues. CDR3 region: CASSKREGLGNGQFF. Here the CDR3 DNA reads TGTGCCAGCAGCAAGCGGGAGGGCCTTGGGAATGGGCAGTTCTTC.

The gene calls are TRBV6-5 and TRBJ2-1; TRBD2 is a possible D gene (5 bases). CDR3 length: 13 amino acids. Germline CDR1 reads MNHEY; CDR2 reads SVGAGI. Trimming removed 3 bases at V and 9 bases at J, with 12 bases between. The CDR3 DNA reads TGTGCCAGCAGTTATCTAGCTTCCATTGAGCAGTTCTTC. This translates into CASSYLASIEQFF.

This rearrangement joins TRBV30 to TRBJ2-5; D gene ambiguous. The CDR3 loop spans 11 amino acids. The ends were cut back, 2 bases at V and 1 base at J, with 2 bases in the middle. CDR1 and CDR2 (germline): GTSNPN, SVGIG (reference sequence). CDR3 sequence (DNA): TGTGCCTGGAGTACCCAAGAGACCCAGTACTTC. It encodes CAWSTQETQYF.

This clonotype was detected a few times. The rearrangement joins TRBV3-1 to TRBJ2-1; 10 bases are a match to TRBD2. With V trimmed by 1 base and J by 10 bases, 7 bases remained unmatched. Germline V gene lookup returns CDR1 LGHDT and CDR2 YNNKEL (reference sequence). The CDR3 covers 15 residues. The CDR3 loop is CASSQGQVAGGEQFF. The CDR3 DNA sequence: TGTGCCAGCAGCCAAGGGCAAGTAGCGGGAGGCGAGCAGTTCTTC.